These 14 T cell receptor beta chains were sequenced from one sample in a study of shared clonotypes between healthy human individuals. Clones were read by immunoSEQ multiplex PCR, and TCRdb kept only the in-frame ones, dropping some. This table has a few hundred thousand clones, 75% to 80% appearing once. Sequences were obtained from PBMCs. The receptors originated from a woman aged 40 to 50 in good health. Some clones in this sample may be carry-over from other donors' samples.

This clone was picked up a small number of times. V usage is TRBV19 and J usage is TRBJ2-7, with TRBD1 identical over 7 bases. V dropped 7 bases and J dropped 2; count of bases not matched to a gene: 11. The CDR3 spans 15 residues. CDR1 and CDR2 (germline): LNHDA, SQIVND (reference sequence). In DNA form, the CDR3 reads TGTGCCAGTATGGAGACAGGGACAGCAACCTACGAGCAGTACTTC. It specifies CASMETGTATYEQYF.

This clone was observed many times. The chain recombines TRBV28 with TRBJ2-1; 8 bases match TRBD2. The J segment lost 9 bases and the V segment lost 5 bases, leaving 6 bases of the junction unmatched. The CDR3 loop spans 13 amino acids. CDR1 and CDR2 (germline): MDHEN, SYDVKM. CDR3 coding DNA: TGTGCCAGCAGTCCCGGGGGGGGGTTTGAGCAGTTCTTC. It encodes CASSPGGGFEQFF.

The chain combines TRBV18 with TRBJ2-2; 8 nucleotides align to TRBD2. V lost 1 base, J lost 0 bases, and 4 bases stayed unmatched. The germline V gene encodes CDR1 KGHSH and CDR2 LQKENI. The CDR3 runs to 17 residues. CDR3 in amino acids: CASSPQPGLANTGELFF. CDR3 DNA: TGTGCCAGCTCACCACAGCCGGGACTAGCGAACACCGGGGAGCTGTTTTTT. The variable domain in full, completed from reference TRBV18 and TRBJ2-2, reads NAGVMQNPRHLVRRRGQEARLRCSPMKGHSHVYWYRQLPEEGLKFMVYLQKENIIDESGMPKERFSAEFPKEGPSILRIQQVVRGDSAAYFCASSPQPGLANTGELFFGEGSRLTVL.

This sequence joins TRBV19 and TRBJ1-5, with no clear D. The CDR3 has 12 residues. V was pared by 3 bases and J by 7 bases, with 7 bases between. Germline CDR1 and CDR2: LNHDA and SQIVND (reference sequence). CDR3 nucleotides: TGTGCCAGTAGTATGTACGACCAGCCCCAGCATTTT. Its translation: CASSMYDQPQHF.

V is TRBV2 and J is TRBJ1-5; no reliable D call. The germline V gene has CDR1 SNHLY and CDR2 FYNNEI. The CDR3 is 11 residues long. V lost 5 bases to trimming and J lost 4 bases, with 3 bases between them. This chain's CDR3 is CASSLNQPQHF. CDR3 bases: TGTGCCAGCAGTCTAAATCAGCCCCAGCATTTT.

A remark on this clone: This may be a read error, as it is one base from a much larger clone. Other nucleotide sequences in the sample specify the same CDR3. This chain uses TRBV18 with TRBJ1-1; TRBD1 aligns across 8 bases. Per germline, CDR1 KGHSH and CDR2 LQKENI. The CDR3 extends over 17 amino acids. The CDR3 protein is CASSPRTGSISDTEAFF. The CDR3 DNA reads TGTGCCAGCTCACCCCGGACAGGGTCTATTTCGGACACTGAAGCCTTCTTT.

The chain couples TRBV5-1 to TRBJ2-3, with D hard to call. Trimming removed 4 bases from V and 0 bases from J, with 6 bases in between. Germline CDR1 is SGHRS and CDR2 is YFSETQ. The CDR3 is 13 residues long. The CDR3, as DNA: TGCGCCAGCAGCACCGGAAGCACAGATACGCAGTATTTT. Protein sequence: CASSTGSTDTQYF.

Of note for this clone: A much larger clone differs by one base, so this may be a read error. Distinct nucleotide sequences in the sample also encode this CDR3. The J gene is TRBJ1-1, the V gene TRBV30, with TRBD1 matching over 7 bases. The CDR3 has 13 residues. With 4 bases clipped from V and 11 bases from J, the junction kept 13 bases outside the gene matches. Germline CDR1 is GTSNPN and CDR2 is SVGIG (reference sequence). The CDR3 DNA reads TGTGCCTGGACCTTCAGGGGGACAAGACGTGCTTTCTTT. It encodes CAWTFRGTRRAFF. Complete variable domain (other parts from reference TRBV30 and TRBJ1-1): SQTIHQWPATLVQPVGSPLSLECTVEGTSNPNLYWYRQAAGRGLQLLFYSVGIGQISSEVPQNLSASRPQDRQFILSSKKLLLSDSGFYLCAWTFRGTRRAFFGQGTRLTVV.

The CDR3 sequence: CASSPVGGEGSLETQYF. The CDR3 coding sequence is TGTGCCAGCTCACCCGTAGGGGGCGAAGGGAGTTTGGAGACCCAGTACTTC. The chain recombines TRBV18 with TRBJ2-5; 7 nucleotides align to TRBD1. This CDR3 has 17 residues. Trimming cost V 3 bases and J 5 bases; bases outside gene matches: 15. Per the germline V gene, CDR1 is KGHSH and CDR2 is LQKENI.

The CDR3 spells CASGVSSGPGTQYF. The CDR3 DNA sequence: TGTGCCAGCGGGGTGTCTAGCGGCCCAGGGACCCAGTACTTC. The gene calls are TRBV9 and TRBJ2-5; 7 bases map to TRBD2. The CDR3 has 14 amino acids. J lost 7 bases, V lost 7 bases, and 13 bases had no gene match. Per the germline V gene, CDR1 is SGDLS and CDR2 is YYNGEE.

The rearrangement joins TRBV2 to TRBJ1-5; 11 nucleotides line up with TRBD1. This CDR3 has 14 residues. Germline V CDR1 and CDR2: SNHLY, FYNNEI. Trimming removed 5 bases from V and 7 bases from J; junction bases left unmatched: 4. CDR3 bases: TGTGCCAGCAGTCCGGGGACAGGGGGGCAGCCCCAGCATTTT. Residues: CASSPGTGGQPQHF.

V and J are TRBV28 and TRBJ1-5; D is undetermined. Germline V gives CDR1 MDHEN, CDR2 SYDVKM. The CDR3 loop spans 16 amino acids. V dropped 3 bases and J dropped 0 bases, with 12 bases sitting between them. The CDR3 DNA reads TGTGCCAGCAGTTTTGGCCGGATTTATAGCAATCAGCCCCAGCATTTT. It is translated as CASSFGRIYSNQPQHF.

This clone has only a few counts. CDR3 loop: CASTSGSSYEQYF. Written as DNA, the CDR3 is TGTGCCTCGACTAGCGGAAGCTCCTACGAGCAGTACTTC. The rearrangement links TRBV30 to TRBJ2-7; 9 bases map to TRBD2. This CDR3 has 13 residues. Per germline, CDR1 GTSNPN and CDR2 SVGIG (reference sequence). V lost 7 bases to trimming and J lost 0 bases; unmatched junction nucleotides: 4.

The J gene is TRBJ2-2, the V gene TRBV10-3, with TRBD1 matching 8 bases. The CDR3 loop spans 15 amino acids. The germline V gene has CDR1 ENHRY and CDR2 SYGVKD. The CDR3 loop is CTPSPQGARSGELFF. The CDR3 nucleotides read TGTACGCCCAGCCCGCAGGGGGCAAGATCCGGGGAGCTGTTTTTT.